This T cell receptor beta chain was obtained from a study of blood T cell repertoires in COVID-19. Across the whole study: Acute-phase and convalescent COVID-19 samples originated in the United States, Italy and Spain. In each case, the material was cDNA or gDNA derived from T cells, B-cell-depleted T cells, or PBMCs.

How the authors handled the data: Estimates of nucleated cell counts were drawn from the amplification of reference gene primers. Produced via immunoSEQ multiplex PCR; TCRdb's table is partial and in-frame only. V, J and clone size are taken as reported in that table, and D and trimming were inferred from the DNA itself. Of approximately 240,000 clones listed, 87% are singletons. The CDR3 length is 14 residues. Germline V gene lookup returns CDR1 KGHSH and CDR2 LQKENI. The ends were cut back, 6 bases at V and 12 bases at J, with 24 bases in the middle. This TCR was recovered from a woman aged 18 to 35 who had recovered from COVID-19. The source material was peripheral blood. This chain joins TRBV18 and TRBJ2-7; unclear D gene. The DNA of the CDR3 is TGTGCCAGCTCTATGGATAAGTCTTCTACGAGGAGGTACTTC. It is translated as CASSMDKSSTRRYF.